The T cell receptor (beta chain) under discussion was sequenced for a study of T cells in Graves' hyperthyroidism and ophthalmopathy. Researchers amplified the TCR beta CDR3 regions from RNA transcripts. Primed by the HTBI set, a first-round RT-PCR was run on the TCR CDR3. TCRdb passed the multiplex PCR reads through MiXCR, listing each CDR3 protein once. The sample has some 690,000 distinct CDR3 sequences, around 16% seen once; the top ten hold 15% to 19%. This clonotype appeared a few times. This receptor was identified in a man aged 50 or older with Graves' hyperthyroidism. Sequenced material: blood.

DNA for the CDR3: TGCGCCAGCAGCCAAGATTCCCCGATTGTCGATGAGCAGTTCTTC. The encoded protein is CASSQDSPIVDEQFF. The chain joins TRBV4-1 to TRBJ2-1; D not resolved. V lost 0 bases, J lost 8 bases, and 14 bases lay in between. Germline CDR1 reads MGHRA; CDR2 reads YSYEKL. The CDR3 runs 15 residues.